The clone carrying this T cell receptor (beta chain) was recorded only once. Its antigen is undetermined. This table comes from immunoSEQ multiplex PCR, and its TCRdb copy is limited to in-frame clones, with some not included. Here the sample spans about 100,000 clones, about 89% being singletons. The data were taken from a study of T cell responses to AZD1222 COVID-19 vaccine. Study conclusions and caveats: Spike-specific TCR breadth and depth rose after two AZD1222 doses. Baseline serology detected seropositivity in only 5 or 6 AZD1222 recipients. With dominance at 160-218 and 743-854, vaccine-associated CD4 TCRs spanned spike. Donors skewed white British and female; clonal diversity was possibly underestimated.

There are 15 residues in the CDR3. In germline, CDR1 is SGHTA, CDR2 FQGTGA. V lost 2 bases and J 2 bases, leaving 11 bases between the germline ends. This clonotype was sampled from an adult who received the AZD1222 COVID-19 vaccine. This chain links TRBV7-3 with TRBJ2-3; maybe TRBD1 (6 bases). The specimen was peripheral blood, collected 28 days after the second AZD1222 dose. The CDR3 reads CASSLLGAPTDTQYF. The CDR3 DNA is TGTGCCAGCAGCTTATTGGGGGCACCCACAGATACGCAGTATTTT.